This entry describes one T cell receptor (beta chain). The record originates from a study of cytomegalovirus exposure and HLA in healthy donors. 13 Jbeta primers and 60 Vbeta primers were used for the PCR. Repertoires were generated with immunoSEQ multiplex PCR, while TCRdb's copy carries only in-frame clones and drops some. The data show more than 90,000 clones, 75% seen once. This CDR3 has 13 residues. Trimming took off 2 bases at V and 3 bases at J, with 5 bases between the two ends. From germline, CDR1 is SGHRS and CDR2 YFSETQ. The J gene is TRBJ2-2, the V gene TRBV5-1, with D unclear. The sample taken for sequencing was PBMCs. This clonotype was obtained from a man between 45 and 60 years old in good health and CMV-seronegative. Here the CDR3 reads CASSLEHTGELFF. The CDR3 DNA reads TGCGCCAGCAGCTTAGAGCACACCGGGGAGCTGTTTTTT.